Sequencing of this TCR beta chain was carried out in a study of blood T cells in healthy people across ages. General study points: Estimates based on one million T cells were treated as lower bounds. A roughly linear age-dependent decrease characterized TCR beta diversity per million T cells.

This CDR3 is 16 amino acids long. The germline V gene encodes CDR1 MNHEY and CDR2 SMNVEV (reference sequence). To note about this clonotype: Its antigen remains unknown.

Primed by a sample-barcoded 5' primer and a J-beta primer mix, a second PCR proceeded for 7 to 11 cycles. Each TCR beta cDNA got a 12-nucleotide random molecular identifier. Each CDR3 protein gets one entry after TCRdb re-called the 5' RACE reads with MiXCR. This sample has around 990,000 distinct CDR3 sequences; roughly two fifths occur once, and the top ten carry over 10%. Each donor gave approximately 9.5 milliliters of peripheral blood. This chain uses TRBV27 with TRBJ2-4, with 9 bases lining up with TRBD2. The closer fit of TRBJ2-7 to the DNA end suggests the J call may be wrong. The sequencing sample was made of blood. The sequence was collected from a man younger than 30 in good health. CDR3 DNA sequence: TGTGCCAGCAGTACCCGGGTAGCGGGGGATTTCCACGAGCAGTACTTC. Encoded protein: CASSTRVAGDFHEQYF.